This T cell receptor beta chain was sequenced in a study of T cells after posttransplantation cyclophosphamide. This clone was recorded a few times. Its antigen is currently unknown. A read error may be the cause here, since a much bigger clone is one base away. Other DNA sequences in the sample encode the same CDR3. The related graft donor's blood sample was taken on the day of bone marrow donation. TCRdb keeps only in-frame clones here, not all; method: immunoSEQ multiplex PCR. The sample is made up of tens of thousands of clones, none counted only once. Germline V CDR1 and CDR2: MGHRA, YSYEKL. Trimming stripped 4 bases from V and 0 bases from J, with 10 bases between. The CDR3 loop spans 15 amino acids. Study results and caveats: Skin or GI-infiltrating T cells shared few TRB sequences with blood. Donor-recipient repertoire similarity was low at 1-2 months, rising over year one. After PTCy, TRB diversity resembled that of CNI/methotrexate controls.

The sequenced material came from PBMCs. The sequence was collected from a man aged 40-49 years in good health, CMV-negative, and a related stem cell transplant donor. The gene calls are TRBV4-1 and TRBJ2-1; D ambiguous. The CDR3 region is CASSPLADSYNEQFF. CDR3 nucleotides: TGCGCCAGCAGCCCACTTGCGGACTCCTACAATGAGCAGTTCTTC.